This TCR beta chain was observed in a study of blood T cell repertoires in COVID-19. Study context: T cells, B-cell-depleted T cells, or PBMCs provided the cDNA or gDNA that served as material.

Of note for this clone: The sample carries other DNA sequences with the same CDR3.

V gave up 3 bases and J gave up 1 base, with 13 bases separating them. This CDR3 spans 15 amino acids. Looked up from germline, CDR1 is SGHRS and CDR2 is YFSETQ. Using immunoSEQ multiplex PCR, the repertoire was profiled, and TCRdb retains in-frame clones only, with some absent. The repertoire holds just under 50,000 clones, with roughly 84% as singletons. The sequenced sample consisted of peripheral blood. The clonotype was recovered from a human donor in a cohort sampled during active COVID-19. The genes are TRBV5-1 and TRBJ1-1, with D possibly being TRBD1 (5 bases). In DNA, the CDR3 is TGCGCCAGCAGCTCAGGTAGGCAGGGGAACACTGAAGCTTTCTTT. Protein product: CASSSGRQGNTEAFF.